This T cell receptor beta chain was sequenced in a study of a mutant IDH1 vaccine in newly diagnosed glioma. The overall study: Patients began vaccination 4-6 weeks after radiotherapy alone, or with temozolomide cycles.

The V gene lost 3 bases and the J gene lost 3 bases, with 20 bases spanning the gap. Germline V CDR1 and CDR2: MNHNS, SASEGT. There are 17 residues in the CDR3. On this clone itself: Its target is not known.

The protocol was immunoSEQ multiplex PCR, while the TCRdb copy is restricted to in-frame clones and leaves out a portion. This sample has around 50,000 clones, with about 88% found just once. Time point: week 35, safety follow-up. The investigators gave 300 ug of mutant IDH1 20-mer peptide in each vaccine dose, together with topical imiquimod. Donor tumors were new WHO grade 3 or 4 IDH1-mutant, ATRX-lost astrocytomas. The sequence was obtained from a woman between 40 and 50 years old with glioma. The sequences come from PBMCs, collected from a glioma patient whose treatment included an IDH1 peptide vaccine. The chain uses TRBV6-1 and TRBJ1-2; D is perhaps TRBD1 (5 bases). The CDR3 protein is CASSDRQRRGFDYGYTF. Here the CDR3 DNA reads TGTGCCAGCAGTGACCGACAGAGGCGAGGGTTTGACTATGGCTACACCTTC.